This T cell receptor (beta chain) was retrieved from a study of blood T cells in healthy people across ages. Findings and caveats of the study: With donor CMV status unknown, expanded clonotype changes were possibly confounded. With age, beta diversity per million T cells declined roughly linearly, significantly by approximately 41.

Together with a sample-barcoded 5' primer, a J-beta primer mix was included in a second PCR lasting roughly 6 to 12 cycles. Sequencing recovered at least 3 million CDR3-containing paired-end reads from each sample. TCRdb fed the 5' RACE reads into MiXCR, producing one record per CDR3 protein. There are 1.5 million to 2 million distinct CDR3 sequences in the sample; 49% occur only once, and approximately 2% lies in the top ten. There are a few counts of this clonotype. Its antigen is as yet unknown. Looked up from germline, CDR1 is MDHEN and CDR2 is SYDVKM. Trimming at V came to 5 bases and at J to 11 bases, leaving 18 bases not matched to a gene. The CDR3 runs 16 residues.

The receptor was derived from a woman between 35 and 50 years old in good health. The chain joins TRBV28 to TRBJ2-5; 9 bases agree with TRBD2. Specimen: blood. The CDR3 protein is CASSATGAGGPLVQYF. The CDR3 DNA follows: TGTGCCAGCAGTGCCACTGGGGCGGGGGGGCCTCTAGTGCAGTACTTC.